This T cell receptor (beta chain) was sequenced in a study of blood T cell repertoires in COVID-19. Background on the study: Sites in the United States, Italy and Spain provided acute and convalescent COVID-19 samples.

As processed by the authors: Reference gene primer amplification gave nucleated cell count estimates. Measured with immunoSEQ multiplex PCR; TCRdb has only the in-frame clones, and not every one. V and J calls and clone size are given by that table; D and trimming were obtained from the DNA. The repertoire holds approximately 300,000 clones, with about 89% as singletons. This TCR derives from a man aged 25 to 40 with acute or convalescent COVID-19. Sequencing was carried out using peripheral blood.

In DNA, the CDR3 is TGTGCCAGCTCACCAGTTGCAGATACCGGGGAGCTGTTTTTT. This encodes CASSPVADTGELFF. The genes are TRBV18 and TRBJ2-2; D uncertain. V was pared by 2 bases and J by 5 bases, with 9 bases between. This CDR3 contains 14 residues. Germline loops: CDR1 KGHSH, CDR2 LQKENI.